A single sample gave rise to the 28 T cell receptor beta chains below, sequenced in a study of cytomegalovirus exposure and HLA in healthy donors. PCR primers comprised 60 Vbeta and 13 Jbeta primers. Generated by immunoSEQ multiplex PCR, the TCRdb table keeps only in-frame clones and is missing some. The sample has 150,000 to 200,000 clones, 75% seen once. Sequencing was carried out using PBMCs. These TCRs come from a woman in her forties or fifties in good health and CMV-seropositive.

The J gene is TRBJ2-7, the V gene TRBV19; TRBD1 matches 10 bases. CDR3 length: 16 amino acids. CDR1 is LNHDA and CDR2 is SQIVND in the germline V gene (reference sequence). With V trimmed by 5 bases and J by 2 bases, 9 bases remained unmatched. The DNA for the CDR3 is TGTGCCAGTAGTCAACCAGGGGGGACAGGGGCCTACGAGCAGTACTTC. Translation: CASSQPGGTGAYEQYF.

The gene calls are TRBV25-1 and TRBJ2-2; TRBD1 might be the D (7 bases). Per germline, CDR1 MGHDK and CDR2 SYGVNS. The V and J ends lost 4 bases and 4 bases respectively, with 13 bases between them. The CDR3 loop spans 15 amino acids. The CDR3 protein is CASSARQGGTGELFF. CDR3 nucleotides: TGTGCCAGCAGTGCCCGGCAGGGGGGCACCGGGGAGCTGTTTTTT.

This chain uses TRBV2 with TRBJ2-1; 7 bases are shared with TRBD1. The CDR3 is 14 amino acids. Trimming at V came to 4 bases and at J to 9 bases, leaving 9 bases not matched to a gene. In germline, CDR1 is SNHLY, CDR2 FYNNEI. CDR3 loop: CASSGQGFLGEQFF. For the CDR3, the DNA is TGTGCCAGCAGTGGACAGGGTTTTCTGGGTGAGCAGTTCTTC.

J is TRBJ2-2 and V is TRBV25-1, with unresolved D. V was shortened by 6 bases and J by 6 bases, with 17 bases between the two germline ends. Germline lookup yields CDR1 MGHDK and CDR2 SYGVNS. The CDR3 loop spans 15 amino acids. CDR3 protein: CASSPSESFSGELFF. As DNA, the CDR3 is TGTGCCAGCAGCCCGTCGGAGAGTTTTTCCGGGGAGCTGTTTTTT.

With regard to this clone: This CDR3 is also generated by other DNA sequences in the sample. This chain connects TRBV5-1 to TRBJ2-1; 11 nucleotides agree with TRBD2. In germline, CDR1 is SGHRS, CDR2 YFSETQ. V shed 2 bases and J 7 bases; nucleotides not matched to a gene: 5. The CDR3 has 15 amino acids. CDR3 DNA sequence: TGCGCCAGCAGCTTAGTAGCGGGGGGGTATAATGAGCAGTTCTTC. Amino acids: CASSLVAGGYNEQFF.

This clone was seen a few times. The CDR3 here is CASSTPGQGWWYGYTF. The CDR3 DNA is TGTGCCAGCAGTACGCCGGGACAGGGGTGGTGGTATGGCTACACCTTC. The chain carries TRBV5-8 and TRBJ1-2; 10 bases are a match to TRBD1. From germline, CDR1 is SGHTS and CDR2 YDEGEE. The CDR3 spans 16 residues. J lost 5 bases, V lost 5 bases, and 12 bases had no gene match.

This clone appeared a few times. In DNA form, the CDR3 reads TGTGCCAGCAGCCTGGGGGGAGACTCCTACAATGAGCAGTTCTTC. Protein: CASSLGGDSYNEQFF. The chain joins TRBV13 to TRBJ2-1, with D maybe TRBD2 (6 bases). Germline loops: CDR1 PRHDT, CDR2 FYEKMQ (reference sequence). CDR3 length: 15 amino acids. V was shortened by 5 bases and J by 0 bases, with 11 bases between the two germline ends.

This clone was seen more than once but under ten times. The V gene is TRBV6-5, the J gene TRBJ2-2; 7 nucleotides agree with TRBD2. CDR1 and CDR2 (germline): MNHEY, SVGAGI. This CDR3 is built from 16 residues. V lost 2 bases to trimming and J lost 6 bases; unmatched junction nucleotides: 9. Here the CDR3 reads CASSYLPGGNSGELFF. The CDR3 DNA reads TGTGCCAGCAGTTACCTACCGGGGGGTAACTCCGGGGAGCTGTTTTTT.

This clone was detected a few times. The V call is TRBV27, the J call TRBJ1-5, with D maybe TRBD1 (5 bases). Between the trimmed V and J ends, which lost 5 bases and 4 bases, there was a span of 18 bases. The CDR3 runs 16 residues. CDR1 is MNHEY and CDR2 is SMNVEV in the germline V gene (reference sequence). CDR3 loop: CASSTRAPQRNQPQHF. The CDR3 DNA reads TGTGCCAGCAGTACCAGGGCCCCTCAGAGGAATCAGCCCCAGCATTTT.

The V gene is TRBV9, the J gene TRBJ2-2, with 10 bases aligning to TRBD1. The germline gives CDR1 SGDLS, CDR2 YYNGEE. The CDR3 has 18 amino acids. Germline trimming cut 4 bases from V and 0 bases from J; bases unmatched to any gene: 9. CDR3 sequence reads: CASSNLAGTGANTGELFF. CDR3 DNA sequence: TGTGCCAGCAGCAATTTGGCCGGGACAGGGGCGAACACCGGGGAGCTGTTTTTT.

The V gene is TRBV4-1, the J gene TRBJ2-5, with TRBD2 matching over 10 bases. Germline CDR1 MGHRA, CDR2 YSYEKL. The CDR3 is 13 residues long. The trim removed 4 bases at V and 4 bases at J, leaving 0 bases unmatched. CDR3 amino acids: CASSRLAGETQYF. In DNA, the CDR3 is TGCGCCAGCAGCCGACTAGCGGGAGAGACCCAGTACTTC.

This clone came up a few times. Germline and junction disagree at one end, which may indicate a read error. The chain combines TRBV7-9 with TRBJ1-1; no reliable D call. The CDR3 loop spans 12 amino acids. Germline V gene lookup returns CDR1 SEHNR and CDR2 FQNEAQ (reference sequence). The CDR3 loop is CSSLTMNTEAFF. CDR3 nucleotide sequence: TGTTCCAGTCTTACAATGAACACTGAAGCTTTCTTT.

This chain joins TRBV2 and TRBJ1-2; D perhaps matches TRBD1 (5 bases). Per the germline V gene, CDR1 is SNHLY and CDR2 is FYNNEI. The CDR3 has 14 amino acids. The V and J ends lost 4 bases and 5 bases respectively, with 14 bases between them. Here the CDR3 reads CASSAQGTKYGYTF. CDR3 coding DNA: TGTGCCAGCAGTGCCCAGGGAACGAAATATGGCTACACCTTC.

The rearrangement uses TRBV7-2 and TRBJ2-3; TRBD2 is a possible D gene (7 bases). This CDR3 contains 15 residues. CDR1 SGHTA and CDR2 FQGNSA come from the germline V gene. V lost 7 bases, J lost 5 bases, and 19 bases lay in between. The CDR3: CASNHEGGAGDTQYF. The DNA of the CDR3 is TGTGCCAGCAACCACGAGGGGGGGGCTGGAGATACGCAGTATTTT.

V gene TRBV5-1 combines with J gene TRBJ2-5, with 7 bases lining up with TRBD1. J gave up 2 bases and V 4 bases, and 8 bases lay outside the gene matches. CDR3 length: 15 residues. CDR1 SGHRS and CDR2 YFSETQ come from the germline V gene. The CDR3 DNA is TGCGCCAGCAGCAACCGACAGGGTTTACAAGAGACCCAGTACTTC. Translation gives CASSNRQGLQETQYF.

The chain couples TRBV7-2 to TRBJ2-5; 7 bases map to TRBD2. Germline V gene lookup returns CDR1 SGHTA and CDR2 FQGNSA. Trimming cost V 7 bases and J 5 bases; bases outside gene matches: 7. The CDR3 runs 13 residues. The CDR3 DNA sequence: TGTGCCAGCACCCTCGGGGGGAGTGAGACCCAGTACTTC. It specifies CASTLGGSETQYF.

The chain recombines TRBV5-1 with TRBJ2-1; 8 bases fit TRBD2. The J segment lost 4 bases and the V segment lost 2 bases, leaving 5 bases of the junction unmatched. CDR3 size: 15 residues. Germline V gene sequence: CDR1 SGHRS, CDR2 YFSETQ. The CDR3 reads CASSFIAGSYNEQFF. The DNA of the CDR3 is TGCGCCAGCAGCTTTATAGCGGGGAGTTACAATGAGCAGTTCTTC.

This chain connects TRBV18 to TRBJ1-1, with 9 bases aligning to TRBD1. The CDR3 runs to 15 residues. The V segment lost 6 bases and the J segment 5 bases; nucleotides outside the gene matches: 10. Germline CDR1 and CDR2: KGHSH and LQKENI. The CDR3 region has the DNA TGTGCCAGCTCCGAAGGGACAGGGCGGTGGACTGAAGCTTTCTTT. Its translation is CASSEGTGRWTEAFF.

The chain recombines TRBV4-1 with TRBJ1-2, with TRBD1 matching 9 bases. J was trimmed by 4 bases and V by 6 bases; bases with no gene match: 6. This CDR3 contains 14 residues. Germline loops: CDR1 MGHRA, CDR2 YSYEKL. CDR3 bases: TGCGCCAGCAGTCCGACAGGGGGTTCCTATGGCTACACCTTC. This encodes CASSPTGGSYGYTF.

This chain links TRBV2 with TRBJ2-7; 9 nucleotides align to TRBD2. The CDR3 totals 19 residues. Germline V CDR1 and CDR2: SNHLY, FYNNEI. V gave up 0 bases and J gave up 6 bases; unmatched junction bases: 18. The CDR3 DNA reads as TGTGCCAGCAGTGAAGCTGGGCCAGCGGGGGGCCGGGGGCGTCGCGAGCAGTACTTC. It codes for CASSEAGPAGGRGRREQYF.

This clone has just a few counts. The chain carries TRBV5-6 and TRBJ1-2; a possible D gene is TRBD1 (6 bases). CDR1 is SGHDT, CDR2 YYEEEE, per germline. Trimming removed 3 bases at V and 2 bases at J, with 11 bases between. The CDR3 length is 14 residues. For the CDR3, the DNA is TGTGCCAGCAGCTCAGGGGCAGGGAACTATGGCTACACCTTC. Translated: CASSSGAGNYGYTF.

The rearrangement joins TRBV20-1 to TRBJ1-1; 9 bases line up with TRBD1. The CDR3 loop spans 11 amino acids. V lost 5 bases, J lost 6 bases, and 1 base stayed unmatched. Germline loops: CDR1 DFQATT, CDR2 SNEGSKA (reference sequence). The CDR3, as DNA: TGCAGTGCTGGGGACAGGGCTGAAGCTTTCTTT. Encoded protein: CSAGDRAEAFF.

This chain links TRBV21-1 with TRBJ1-6; the tabulated D call, TRBD1, remains unverified against the DNA. TRBV21-1 is a pseudogene segment. The CDR3 is 18 residues long. The CDR3 nucleotides read TGTGCCAGCAGCAAAATTGGCAGGGTAAGCTCCTATAATTCACCCCTCCACTTT. It translates to CASSKIGRVSSYNSPLHF.

The V call is TRBV30, the J call TRBJ1-1; 7 nucleotides agree with TRBD1. CDR1 is GTSNPN and CDR2 is SVGIG in the germline V gene (reference sequence). Trimming removed 2 bases from V and 5 bases from J; junction bases left unmatched: 8. This CDR3 is built from 14 residues. The CDR3 loop reads CAWSKRTGLTEAFF. CDR3 nucleotide sequence: TGTGCCTGGAGTAAACGGACAGGCCTAACTGAAGCTTTCTTT.

This clone was seen only a few times. V is TRBV30 and J is TRBJ2-3, with D maybe TRBD1 (6 bases). Germline V gene data show CDR1 as GTSNPN and CDR2 as SVGIG (reference sequence). The CDR3 consists of 13 residues. The V end was cut by 2 bases, the J end by 4 bases, with 10 bases between. The CDR3 region has the DNA TGTGCCTGGAGTACAGGGAGCTCAGATACGCAGTATTTT. Its translation: CAWSTGSSDTQYF.

This chain connects TRBV2 to TRBJ2-5, with 8 positions matching TRBD2. Germline CDR1 and CDR2: SNHLY and FYNNEI. Losses at the gene ends were 10 bases for V and 7 bases for J; bases not matched to a gene: 11. This CDR3 contains 13 residues. Here the CDR3 reads CATMLGLAGTQYF. The CDR3 DNA sequence: TGTGCCACCATGCTCGGACTAGCCGGGACCCAGTACTTC.

The V gene is TRBV19, the J gene TRBJ1-5; 7 bases align to TRBD1. V lost 5 bases, J lost 4 bases, and 2 bases stayed unmatched. The CDR3 has 13 amino acids. Germline V lookup: CDR1 LNHDA, CDR2 SQIVND (reference sequence). The CDR3 is CASSSTGNQPQHF. The CDR3 coding sequence is TGTGCCAGTAGTTCGACAGGGAATCAGCCCCAGCATTTT.

The V gene is TRBV5-1, the J gene TRBJ2-3, with 11 bases fitting TRBD2. The CDR3 consists of 16 residues. Trimming took 4 bases from V and 4 from J; bases not matched to a gene: 8. Germline assignment: CDR1 SGHRS and CDR2 YFSETQ. CDR3 sequence reads: CASSMAVGLAADTQYF. The CDR3 DNA sequence: TGCGCCAGCAGCATGGCAGTGGGACTAGCGGCAGATACGCAGTATTTT.